Listed below are T cell receptor beta chains from one sample, sequenced in a study of CD8 T cells in ankylosing spondylitis. MiXCR was run by TCRdb on the 5' RACE reads, yielding one entry per CDR3 protein. The data hold under 850,000 distinct CDR3 sequences, with around 20% observed a single time. Material for sequencing was blood, either unsorted or a sorted T cell fraction (not recorded which). The receptors stem from a male donor with ankylosing spondylitis. The CDR3 runs from the conserved cysteine through the conserved F or W. The order of the fields is J gene, clone size, D gene, V gene, CDR3 DNA, CDR3 protein. The D gene is left open where the match is weak. Only part of the rows carry a size: once, few, many, or a class if the clone is expanded.

J: TRBJ2-7
size: few
D: TRBD1
V: TRBV11-2
DNA: TGTGCCAGCAGCTTAGTGCCCGACAGGGCGTTATTCCACGAGCAGTACTTC
CDR3: CASSLVPDRALFHEQYF

J: TRBJ2-1
size: .
D: .
V: TRBV4-1
DNA: TGCGCCAGCAGCCAAGATTCTGGTTCCTCCGAAGAGCAGTTCTTC
CDR3: CASSQDSGSSEEQFF

J: TRBJ2-5
size: few
D: TRBD2
V: TRBV4-3
DNA: TGCGCCAGCAGCCAAGATCCAGGACTAGCGGGAGGTGAGACCCAGTACTTC
CDR3: CASSQDPGLAGGETQYF

J: TRBJ2-1
size: few
D: .
V: TRBV25-1
DNA: TGTGCCAGCAGTGAATGGGGGGATAATCAGTTCTTC
CDR3: CASSEWGDNQFF

J: TRBJ2-7
size: few
D: TRBD2
V: TRBV20-1
DNA: TGCAGTGCTAAGGGACTAGCGGACTCCTACGAGCAGTACTTC
CDR3: CSAKGLADSYEQYF

J: TRBJ2-3
size: many
D: .
V: TRBV20-1
DNA: TGCAGTGCACCCGATGGTCCCAATACGCAGTATTTT
CDR3: CSAPDGPNTQYF

J: TRBJ2-7
size: few
D: TRBD1
V: TRBV20-1
DNA: TGCAGTGCTAGTGACAGGGTTGAGCAGTACTTC
CDR3: CSASDRVEQYF

J: TRBJ1-2
size: few
D: TRBD1
V: TRBV5-1
DNA: TGCGCCAGCAGCATTACAGGGGGCTACGGCTACACCTTC
CDR3: CASSITGGYGYTF

J: TRBJ1-1
size: few
D: .
V: TRBV6-1
DNA: TGTGCCAGCAGCCGTCTCCCGACAGGCTCGAACACTGAAGCTTTCTTT
CDR3: CASSRLPTGSNTEAFF

J: TRBJ1-5
size: .
D: .
V: TRBV6-5
DNA: TGTGCCAGCAGTTACTATCAGCCCCAGCATTTT
CDR3: CASSYYQPQHF

J: TRBJ2-1
size: .
D: .
V: TRBV5-1
DNA: TGCGCCAGCGGAGAAGGGCGGGGAACGGAACTCTCCTACAATGAGCAGTTCTTC
CDR3: CASGEGRGTELSYNEQFF

J: TRBJ2-1
size: few
D: .
V: TRBV4-1
DNA: TGCGCCAGCAGCCACGCACTAGGAGAGCAGTTCTTC
CDR3: CASSHALGEQFF

J: TRBJ2-2
size: .
D: TRBD2
V: TRBV10-3
DNA: TGTGCCATCGGTTTACTAGCGGGAGATCAGGGCGGGGAGCTGTTTTTT
CDR3: CAIGLLAGDQGGELFF

J: TRBJ2-7
size: few
D: .
V: TRBV19
DNA: TGTGCCAGTACTCAGGGTGGCACCTCCTACGAGCAGTACTTC
CDR3: CASTQGGTSYEQYF

J: TRBJ2-1
size: .
D: TRBD2
V: TRBV20-1
DNA: TGCAGTGCGCCTCCGTCCGGGGGGGCGGGGTACAATGAGCAGTTCTTC
CDR3: CSAPPSGGAGYNEQFF

J: TRBJ1-1
size: few
D: .
V: TRBV5-1
DNA: TGCGCCAGCCAGGGATCGAACACTGAAGCTTTCTTT
CDR3: CASQGSNTEAFF

J: TRBJ1-1
size: few
D: .
V: TRBV7-9
DNA: TGTGCCAGCAGCCGGAGGGGGAGCACTGAAGCTTTCTTT
CDR3: CASSRRGSTEAFF

J: TRBJ2-3
size: few
D: .
V: TRBV25-1
DNA: TGTGCCAGCAGTGAAACTAGGGGGGGCACTCTACAAGATACGCAGTATTTT
CDR3: CASSETRGGTLQDTQYF

J: TRBJ2-4
size: many
D: TRBD2
V: TRBV7-2
DNA: TGTGCCAGCAGCCCAGGACTCGCGGCAGGGAGGGAAAACATTCAGTACTTC
CDR3: CASSPGLAAGRENIQYF

J: TRBJ1-2
size: .
D: .
V: TRBV29-1
DNA: TGCAGCGTTGTTGGCCGCTACACCACCTTC
CDR3: CSVVGRYTTF

J: TRBJ1-1
size: few
D: TRBD1
V: TRBV12-3/TRBV12-4
DNA: TGTGCCAGCAGTCCCCAGGGGGGGGCTAAGGTGGGTGAAGCTTTCTTT
CDR3: CASSPQGGAKVGEAFF

J: TRBJ1-5
size: .
D: .
V: TRBV5-6
DNA: TGTGCCAGCAGCCCTCGCCGAGGAAGCAATCAGCCCCAGCATTTT
CDR3: CASSPRRGSNQPQHF

J: TRBJ2-3
size: few
D: TRBD2
V: TRBV25-1
DNA: TGTGCCAGCAGTGCCTTCGGGGGGGCCGGCACAGATACGCAGTATTTT
CDR3: CASSAFGGAGTDTQYF

J: TRBJ2-7
size: few
D: TRBD1
V: TRBV29-1
DNA: TGCAGCGTCAAGTACGGACAGGAAAGCTCCTACGAGCAGTACTTC
CDR3: CSVKYGQESSYEQYF

J: TRBJ2-5
size: few
D: TRBD2
V: TRBV10-3
DNA: TGTGCCATCTCAGGGACTAACAGATCAAGAGAGGCCCAGTACTTC
CDR3: CAISGTNRSREAQYF

J: TRBJ2-7
size: .
D: .
V: TRBV21-1
DNA: TGTGCCAGCAGCAATGGGCAGAGGGACAGGGTCAGGAGCTACGAGCAGTACTTC
CDR3: CASSNGQRDRVRSYEQYF

J: TRBJ1-1
size: many
D: TRBD1
V: TRBV10-3
DNA: TGTGCCACCCGACAGGGGGACACTGAAGCTTTCTTT
CDR3: CATRQGDTEAFF

J: TRBJ2-1
size: few
D: .
V: TRBV12-3/TRBV12-4
DNA: TGTGCCAGCAGTTCCGCACCACAATCCTACAATGAGCAGTTCTTC
CDR3: CASSSAPQSYNEQFF

J: TRBJ1-1
size: .
D: .
V: TRBV30
DNA: TGTGCCTTGAATGGGGGCGGCTGGTCCCTGAACACTGAAGCTTTCTTT
CDR3: CALNGGGWSLNTEAFF

J: TRBJ2-4
size: .
D: TRBD1
V: TRBV7-8
DNA: TGTGCCAGCAGCTTAGCTAGAACAGGGGGTGCAAACATTCAGTACTTC
CDR3: CASSLARTGGANIQYF

J: TRBJ2-1
size: .
D: .
V: TRBV3-1
DNA: TGTGCCACCAGCCAAGAACGGCTAGCCTACAATGAGCAGTTCTTC
CDR3: CATSQERLAYNEQFF

J: TRBJ1-3
size: .
D: .
V: TRBV15
DNA: TGTGCCACCAGCTCAATCAGTACGGCTGGAAACACCATATATTTT
CDR3: CATSSISTAGNTIYF

J: TRBJ2-1
size: few
D: .
V: TRBV6-1
DNA: TGTGCCAGCAGGAGCACAGTATACAATGAGCAGTTCTTC
CDR3: CASRSTVYNEQFF

J: TRBJ2-3
size: few
D: TRBD2
V: TRBV7-9
DNA: TGTGCCAGCAGCTTAGCGAACGGGGGACTATATTCCGATACGCAGTATTTT
CDR3: CASSLANGGLYSDTQYF

J: TRBJ1-5
size: few
D: .
V: TRBV6-1
DNA: TGTGCCAGCAGTGTTGCCCAAAACTATCAGCCCCAGCATTTT
CDR3: CASSVAQNYQPQHF

J: TRBJ1-1
size: .
D: .
V: TRBV20-1
DNA: TGCAGTGCTAGAGATTTTTCGGTGGGAGTGTCTGAAGCTTTCTTT
CDR3: CSARDFSVGVSEAFF

J: TRBJ2-7
size: few
D: TRBD2
V: TRBV3-1
DNA: TGTGCCAGCAAGCGAAGCGGGGCCGACGAGCAGTACTTC
CDR3: CASKRSGADEQYF

J: TRBJ2-1
size: few
D: TRBD2
V: TRBV5-6
DNA: TGTGCCAGCACCCGACTAGCGGTTGGCTCCTACAATGAGCAGTTCTTC
CDR3: CASTRLAVGSYNEQFF

J: TRBJ2-1
size: few
D: TRBD2
V: TRBV10-3
DNA: TGTGCCATCAGAGGCGGGAGTTCGGATGAGCAGTTCTTC
CDR3: CAIRGGSSDEQFF

J: TRBJ2-1
size: .
D: .
V: TRBV11-2
DNA: TGTGCCAGCAGCGGAGGGACAGAGACTGGCAATGAGCAGTTCTTC
CDR3: CASSGGTETGNEQFF

J: TRBJ2-7
size: few
D: .
V: TRBV29-1
DNA: TGCAGCGTTCGACGGGGTAACGAGCAGTACTTC
CDR3: CSVRRGNEQYF

J: TRBJ1-2
size: .
D: .
V: TRBV29-1
DNA: TGCAGCGTTCAGGGGAGCGCGCTTGGCTACACCTTC
CDR3: CSVQGSALGYTF

J: TRBJ1-1
size: few
D: .
V: TRBV12-3/TRBV12-4
DNA: TGTGCCAGCAGTATAACCACAGGGCCCACTGAAGCTTTCTTT
CDR3: CASSITTGPTEAFF

J: TRBJ2-5
size: many
D: TRBD2
V: TRBV3-1
DNA: TGTGCCAGCAGCCGGAATCCGGGGGGACAAGAGACCCAGTACTTC
CDR3: CASSRNPGGQETQYF

J: TRBJ2-2
size: few
D: .
V: TRBV11-1
DNA: TGTGCCAGCAGCCCTAAAGGACCGAACACCGGGGAGCTGTTTTTT
CDR3: CASSPKGPNTGELFF

J: TRBJ1-2
size: .
D: .
V: TRBV29-1
DNA: TGCAGCGTTGAGGGTAATGTTGGCTACACCTTC
CDR3: CSVEGNVGYTF

J: TRBJ1-1
size: many
D: .
V: TRBV5-1
DNA: TGCGCCAGCAGCTTGGCCTCCCGGGGAACGAGCACTGAAGCTTTCTTT
CDR3: CASSLASRGTSTEAFF

J: TRBJ2-7
size: few
D: .
V: TRBV3-1
DNA: TGTGCCAGCAGCCAAGGCGTACTGGGGAGCTCCTACGAGCAGTACTTC
CDR3: CASSQGVLGSSYEQYF

J: TRBJ2-5
size: few
D: .
V: TRBV9
DNA: TGTGCCAGCAGCTTCTACCAAGACGGGGGTCGGGAGACCCAGTACTTC
CDR3: CASSFYQDGGRETQYF

J: TRBJ2-7
size: .
D: .
V: TRBV6-1
DNA: TGTGCCAGCAGTGAATCGGAGGGTAGCGGGCAGTACTTC
CDR3: CASSESEGSGQYF

J: TRBJ2-2
size: .
D: .
V: TRBV7-7
DNA: TGTGCTAGCAGCGCTGGGACCGACAACACCGGGGAGCTGTTTTTT
CDR3: CASSAGTDNTGELFF

J: TRBJ1-1
size: .
D: .
V: TRBV12-3/TRBV12-4
DNA: TGTGCCAGCAGTTTCCGGGCTGCCTTGAACACTGAAGCTTTCTTT
CDR3: CASSFRAALNTEAFF

J: TRBJ2-5
size: .
D: TRBD2
V: TRBV15
DNA: TGTGCCACCAGCAAAAGACTAGCGGGAGGTGTGGAGACCCAGTACTTC
CDR3: CATSKRLAGGVETQYF

J: TRBJ1-1
size: .
D: .
V: TRBV7-8
DNA: TGTGCCAGCAGCCGACTCTCGGGGGGGATGAACACTGAAGCTTTCTTT
CDR3: CASSRLSGGMNTEAFF

J: TRBJ1-1
size: few
D: TRBD1
V: TRBV2
DNA: TGTGCCAGCAGGAACAGGGGAATCACTGAAGCTTTCTTT
CDR3: CASRNRGITEAFF

J: TRBJ1-1
size: .
D: .
V: TRBV2
DNA: TGTGCCAGCAGGGGGGGATTGGACACTGAAGCTTTCTTT
CDR3: CASRGGLDTEAFF

J: TRBJ1-6
size: .
D: .
V: TRBV12-3/TRBV12-4
DNA: TGTGCCAGCAGTTCAACAGGGTTGGGTTCACCCCTCCACTTT
CDR3: CASSSTGLGSPLHF